These T cell receptor beta chains were read from a single sample in a study of OX40 agonist ivuxolimab in advanced cancers. Produced via immunoSEQ multiplex PCR; TCRdb's table is partial and in-frame only. The top ten clones hold about 0.31% of a sample with under 200,000 clones, approximately 94% of them seen once. The sequencing here drew on CD4+ or CD8+ T cells sorted from blood, taken in a trial of the OX40 agonist ivuxolimab. These receptors all come from an adult with an advanced solid tumor such as melanoma, head and neck, liver or kidney cancer. CDR3s include the opening cysteine and the closing phenylalanine or tryptophan. A D gene is named only where the DNA matches it firmly. The size field is filled for only some rows; it gives once, few, many or a size class.

TRBJ1-1 | TRBV5-4 | - | - | CASSYRDTEAFF | TGTGCCAGCAGCTACAGGGACACTGAAGCTTTCTTT
TRBJ1-1 | TRBV2 | - | once | CASSTSNTEAFF | TGTGCCAGCTCGACATCGAACACTGAAGCTTTCTTT
TRBJ1-2 | TRBV11-2 | TRBD1 | - | CASSSPHRDRGGYTF | TGTGCCAGCAGCAGTCCTCATAGGGACAGAGGAGGCTACACCTTC
TRBJ2-7 | TRBV28 | TRBD1 | - | CASSPGDRVSYEQYF | TGTGCCAGCAGTCCAGGGGACAGGGTTTCCTACGAGCAGTACTTC
TRBJ2-7 | TRBV9 | TRBD2 | - | CASSVGGSGGYEQYF | TGTGCCAGCAGCGTAGGAGGTAGCGGGGGATACGAGCAGTACTTC
TRBJ1-2 | TRBV28 | - | - | CATDVANYGYTF | TGTGCCACCGACGTGGCTAACTATGGCTACACCTTC
TRBJ2-5 | TRBV2 | - | - | CASSGLEETQYF | TGTGCCAGCAGTGGCCTAGAAGAGACCCAGTACTTC
TRBJ2-3 | TRBV2 | - | - | CASRQGPFWDTQYF | TGTGCCAGCAGGCAAGGACCCTTCTGGGATACGCAGTATTTT
TRBJ2-5 | TRBV19 | TRBD2 | - | CASSLRLAGLYPQETQYF | TGTGCCAGTAGTCTGCGACTAGCGGGGCTTTACCCCCAAGAGACCCAGTACTTC
TRBJ2-1 | TRBV6-4 | - | - | CASRPLAQAGNEQFF | TGTGCCAGCAGGCCTCTAGCCCAGGCTGGAAATGAGCAGTTCTTC
TRBJ1-2 | TRBV5-5 | - | - | CASSLGPQQGGGGYTF | TGTGCCAGCAGCTTGGGCCCACAACAGGGTGGTGGCGGCTACACCTTC
TRBJ1-5 | TRBV5-5 | - | - | CASSSLGGKVNSNQPQHF | TGTGCCAGCAGCTCCCTGGGGGGGAAAGTAAATAGCAATCAGCCCCAGCATTTT
TRBJ2-3 | TRBV25-1 | - | - | CASSGGAAQYF | TGTGCCAGCAGTGGGGGGGCGGCGCAGTATTTT
TRBJ2-3 | TRBV7-8 | TRBD2 | once | CASSPSRTSGYTQYF | TGTGCCAGCAGCCCCAGCAGGACTAGCGGGTATACGCAGTATTTT
TRBJ1-6 | TRBV5-1 | TRBD1 | - | CASSLTTGLDSPLHF | TGCGCCAGCAGCTTGACGACAGGGTTGGATTCACCCCTCCACTTT
TRBJ2-7 | TRBV27 | TRBD1 | - | CASSKRTGWDEQYF | TGTGCCAGCAGTAAACGGACAGGGTGGGACGAGCAGTACTTC
TRBJ2-1 | TRBV2 | - | - | CASSPFGLGHLRNEQFF | TGTGCCAGCAGTCCTTTTGGGTTGGGCCATTTAAGGAATGAGCAGTTCTTC
TRBJ1-2 | TRBV29-1 | - | - | CSVRQMNYGYTF | TGCAGCGTCCGACAGATGAACTATGGCTACACCTTC
TRBJ2-2 | TRBV6-5 | TRBD2 | - | CASRHGGEVGGELFF | TGTGCCAGCAGACACGGGGGGGAAGTGGGCGGGGAGCTGTTTTTT
TRBJ1-2 | TRBV7-9 | - | - | CASNQRQAYGYTF | TGTGCCAGCAACCAACGACAGGCCTATGGCTACACCTTC
TRBJ1-5 | TRBV7-2 | - | - | CASSLAVNQPQHF | TGTGCCAGCAGCTTAGCGGTCAATCAGCCCCAGCATTTT
TRBJ1-1 | TRBV4-1 | - | - | CASSHPRTDPNTEAFF | TGCGCCAGCAGCCATCCCCGCACCGACCCGAACACTGAAGCTTTCTTT
TRBJ1-2 | TRBV5-1 | - | - | CASSGGDRNYGYTF | TGCGCCAGCAGCGGGGGAGACCGAAACTATGGCTACACCTTC
TRBJ2-7 | TRBV4-1 | - | - | CASSQVIKGSYEQYF | TGCGCCAGCAGCCAAGTGATTAAGGGTAGCTACGAGCAGTACTTC
TRBJ2-3 | TRBV7-2 | - | once | CASSLALDTQYF | TGTGCCAGCAGCTTAGCGTTAGATACGCAGTATTTT
TRBJ2-7 | TRBV15 | - | - | CATLGGGEQYF | TGTGCCACCCTTGGGGGTGGCGAGCAGTACTTC
TRBJ2-2 | TRBV5-5 | - | - | CASSSQEAGWGGELFF | TGTGCCAGCAGCTCCCAGGAGGCGGGATGGGGCGGGGAGCTGTTTTTT
TRBJ1-4 | TRBV2 | - | once | CASSVQGITNEKLFF | TGTGCCAGCAGTGTGCAAGGGATTACTAATGAAAAACTGTTTTTT
TRBJ2-5 | TRBV27 | - | - | CASSLAWGETQYF | TGTGCCAGCAGTTTAGCCTGGGGAGAGACCCAGTACTTC
TRBJ1-5 | TRBV9 | - | once | CASSLGTKRGQPQHF | TGTGCCAGCAGCCTCGGGACCAAACGAGGCCAGCCCCAGCATTTT
TRBJ1-5 | TRBV7-9 | - | - | CASSPSGAGNQPQHF | TGTGCCAGCAGCCCGTCTGGGGCAGGGAATCAGCCCCAGCATTTT
TRBJ2-7 | TRBV4-1 | - | - | CASSQESSGTYEQYF | TGCGCCAGCAGCCAAGAATCCTCAGGAACCTACGAGCAGTACTTC
TRBJ2-5 | TRBV5-4 | - | - | CASSFGGASETQYF | TGTGCCAGCAGCTTTGGGGGAGCTTCGGAGACCCAGTACTTC
TRBJ2-2 | TRBV27 | TRBD1 | once | CASKSGQGAATGELFF | TGTGCCAGCAAATCGGGCCAGGGGGCCGCCACCGGGGAGCTGTTTTTT
TRBJ1-2 | TRBV7-9 | - | - | CASSTTGINYGYTF | TGTGCCAGCAGCACAACAGGGATAAACTATGGCTACACCTTC
TRBJ1-6 | TRBV2 | TRBD1 | - | CASAGQYNSPLHF | TGTGCCAGCGCGGGACAGTATAATTCACCCCTCCACTTT
TRBJ2-1 | TRBV27 | TRBD2 | - | CASSPPGGGSSYNEQFF | TGTGCCAGCAGCCCACCTGGGGGGGGGAGCTCCTACAATGAGCAGTTCTTC
TRBJ1-2 | TRBV7-3 | - | - | CASSPSRDGGADGYTF | TGTGCCAGCAGCCCGTCCCGGGACGGAGGCGCGGATGGCTACACCTTC
TRBJ1-5 | TRBV28 | - | - | CASSRNSNQPQHF | TGTGCCAGCAGCCGAAATAGCAATCAGCCCCAGCATTTT
TRBJ2-7 | TRBV9 | - | once | CASSENSASYEQYF | TGTGCCAGCAGCGAAAACTCCGCGAGCTACGAGCAGTACTTC
TRBJ2-7 | TRBV11-2 | TRBD1 | - | CASSNLRGPHYEQYF | TGTGCCAGCAGCAATCTCAGGGGGCCCCACTACGAGCAGTACTTC
TRBJ1-6 | TRBV18 | - | few | CASSPIVGQTYNSPLHF | TGTGCCAGCTCACCCATCGTTGGACAGACCTATAATTCACCCCTCCACTTT
TRBJ1-1 | TRBV18 | - | - | CASSPRDGTEAFF | TGTGCCAGCTCACCACGGGATGGCACTGAAGCTTTCTTT
TRBJ2-5 | TRBV7-2 | - | - | CAIGSETQYF | TGTGCCATAGGGTCAGAGACCCAGTACTTC
TRBJ1-2 | TRBV2 | - | - | CASSEYPGFYGYTF | TGTGCCAGCAGTGAATATCCGGGCTTCTATGGCTACACCTTC
TRBJ2-3 | TRBV7-2 | TRBD1 | - | CASSPGTVADTQYF | TGTGCCAGCAGCCCGGGGACAGTTGCAGATACGCAGTATTTT
TRBJ1-1 | TRBV28 | - | - | CASSFPLGGWGNTEAFF | TGTGCCAGCAGTTTCCCTTTGGGGGGTTGGGGGAACACTGAAGCTTTCTTT
TRBJ1-2 | TRBV5-1 | - | - | CASSLVSGHYGYTF | TGCGCCAGCAGCTTGGTTTCAGGCCACTATGGCTACACCTTC
TRBJ2-1 | TRBV5-4 | - | - | CASSLDSFPYNEQFF | TGTGCCAGCAGCTTGGATAGTTTTCCGTACAATGAGCAGTTCTTC
TRBJ2-5 | TRBV7-6 | - | - | CASSLRLQETQYF | TGTGCCAGCAGCTTAAGACTGCAAGAGACCCAGTACTTC